Listed here are 3 T cell receptor beta chains from one sample, sequenced in a study of T cell responses to AZD1222 COVID-19 vaccine. Sequenced by immunoSEQ multiplex PCR; TCRdb stores in-frame clones only, minus some. This table holds 150,000 to 200,000 clones, roughly 94% found once. The specimen comprised peripheral blood, sampled 28 days after the second AZD1222 dose. Source of these receptors: an adult who received the AZD1222 COVID-19 vaccine.

This rearrangement joins TRBV6-1 to TRBJ1-4; no clear D. The germline CDR1 and CDR2 sequences are MNHNS and SASEGT. Trimming removed 1 base from V and 5 bases from J, with 8 bases in between. This CDR3 contains 14 residues. The CDR3 DNA reads TGTGCCAGCAGTGAAGACAGCTCGAATGAAAAACTGTTTTTT. It is translated as CASSEDSSNEKLFF.

J is TRBJ2-1 and V is TRBV29-1, with D possibly matching TRBD2 (5 bases). The CDR3 covers 10 residues. V dropped 8 bases and J dropped 6 bases, with 8 bases sitting between them. Per the germline V gene, CDR1 is SQVTM and CDR2 is ANQGSEA. The CDR3, as DNA: TGCAGCTCCGGAGGCAATGAGCAGTTCTTC. It specifies CSSGGNEQFF.

The chain combines TRBV14 with TRBJ1-1, with TRBD1 matching 8 bases. CDR1 and CDR2 (germline): SGHDN, FVKESK. J gave up 0 bases and V 3 bases, and 12 bases lay outside the gene matches. This CDR3 contains 18 residues. CDR3 residues: CASSHRQGRSIVNTEAFF. The CDR3 nucleotides are TGTGCCAGCAGCCACCGACAGGGGAGGAGCATAGTGAACACTGAAGCTTTCTTT.